This is a list of T cell receptor beta chains from one sample in a study of T-cell reconstitution after alpha-beta-depleted transplantation in children. TCRdb ran MiXCR on the PCR reads and lists one entry per CDR3 protein. The sample contains about 340,000 distinct CDR3 sequences, approximately 10% of which appear only once. Sample: PBMCs from the stem cell graft donor, taken from the stem cell graft. These receptors came from a human donor who donated a stem cell graft to a child with acute lymphoblastic leukemia. The CDR3 runs from the conserved cysteine through the conserved F or W. The D gene is left open where the match is weak. Part of the rows lack a size; the others show once, few, many or a class for expanded clones.

TRBV12-3/TRBV12-4,many,TRBJ2-2,TRBD2,TGTGCCAGCAGCTTTGCCCTCCGGGAGGGCACCGGGGAGCTGTTTTTT,CASSFALREGTGELFF
TRBV30,.,TRBJ2-2,.,TGTGCCTGGAGTGTATCCCGGATCAGCGGGGAGCTGTTTTTT,CAWSVSRISGELFF
TRBV19,few,TRBJ2-2,.,TGTGCCAGTAGTATAGAGGGCTGGAGGGGGGAGCTGTTTTTT,CASSIEGWRGELFF
TRBV7-8,few,TRBJ1-5,TRBD1,TGTGCCAGCAGCTTAGTGGCAGGGGGTTATCAGCCCCAGCATTTT,CASSLVAGGYQPQHF
TRBV3-1,few,TRBJ2-2,.,TGTGCCAGCAGCCAAGCCCACACAGGGTTTGGGGAGCTGTTTTTT,CASSQAHTGFGELFF
TRBV19,few,TRBJ1-1,.,TGTGCCAGTAGTATATCTGGGGAGAACACTGAAGCTTTCTTT,CASSISGENTEAFF
TRBV12-3/TRBV12-4,.,TRBJ2-2,.,TGTGCCAGCAGTTTAGGCGGAATCTCCGGGGAGCTGTTTTTT,CASSLGGISGELFF
TRBV11-1,.,TRBJ2-3,TRBD2,TGTGCCAGCAGCTTTGGGGCCCTCCGCGGGAGGCCCCCGGATACGCAGTATTTT,CASSFGALRGRPPDTQYF
TRBV5-5,.,TRBJ2-7,TRBD1,TGTGCCAGCAGCTTGGCGCCGGACAGGGTTCTCTACGAGCAGTACTTC,CASSLAPDRVLYEQYF
TRBV7-9,.,TRBJ2-7,TRBD1,TGTGCCAGCAGCCCAGGGACAGGGGTTTTAGAGCAGTACTTC,CASSPGTGVLEQYF
TRBV19,few,TRBJ1-4,.,TGTGCCAGTAGTCCACGACAGCGGCTATATGAAAAACTGTTTTTT,CASSPRQRLYEKLFF
TRBV10-3,once,TRBJ2-7,TRBD2,TGTGCCATCCGGGGGGAGGGCCTCGGCGAGCAGTACTTC,CAIRGEGLGEQYF
TRBV19,few,TRBJ2-2,.,TGTGCCAGTAGCGGAACCCATAGGTTTTCCGGGGAGCTGTTTTTT,CASSGTHRFSGELFF
TRBV28,few,TRBJ2-5,TRBD2,TGTGCCAGCAGGTCGGGACTAGCGGTCGGGGGGGAGACCCAGTACTTC,CASRSGLAVGGETQYF
TRBV4-3,few,TRBJ2-1,.,TGCGCCAGCAGCCTCAACAAAGGCTTCGAGCAGTTCTTC,CASSLNKGFEQFF
TRBV5-1,few,TRBJ2-1,.,TGCGCCAGCAGCTTGGAGGGCGGGCACTCCTACAATGAGCAGTTCTTC,CASSLEGGHSYNEQFF
TRBV5-1,.,TRBJ2-3,TRBD2,TGCGCCAGCAGCTTCCTCAGCGGGAGACCACCTATTAGCACAGATACGCAGTATTTT,CASSFLSGRPPISTDTQYF
TRBV6-2/TRBV6-3,.,TRBJ2-1,TRBD2,TGTGCCACTACGCTAGCGGGAGGTCACAATGAGCAGTTCTTC,CATTLAGGHNEQFF
TRBV19,once,TRBJ1-4,.,TGTGCCAGTAGTATTAATGGGGGTGAAAAACTGTTTTTT,CASSINGGEKLFF
TRBV7-2,.,TRBJ2-1,TRBD2,TGTGCCAGCAGCGAAGACGGACTAGCGGGAGATGAGCAGTTCTTC,CASSEDGLAGDEQFF
TRBV20-1,few,TRBJ2-7,.,TGCAGTGCTAGTAACCCCGAATACTACGAGCAGTACTTC,CSASNPEYYEQYF
TRBV12-3/TRBV12-4,few,TRBJ2-4,.,TGTGCCAGCAGTTTCGGAGCCAAAAACATTCAGTACTTC,CASSFGAKNIQYF
TRBV12-3/TRBV12-4,many,TRBJ1-1,TRBD1,TGTGCCAGCAGTCCTGGGACAGGGACGTTGAACACTGAAGCTTTCTTT,CASSPGTGTLNTEAFF